The 15 T cell receptor beta chains reported below all come from one sample, sequenced in a study of T-cell reconstitution after alpha-beta-depleted transplantation in children. Researchers prepared the TCRbeta library using unique molecular identifiers, the study reports. TCRdb re-called the PCR reads through MiXCR, storing one row per CDR3 protein. This table has 200,000 to 250,000 distinct CDR3 sequences, approximately 10% appearing once. Material: PBMCs, obtained before TCRalphabeta/CD19-depleted stem cell transplant. The origin of the receptors is a child younger than two with acute myeloid leukemia, due to receive a stem cell transplant.

This clonotype was counted at least ten times. The DNA of the CDR3 is TGTGCCAGCAGTGGAGACAGCAACTATGGCTACACCTTC. It is translated as CASSGDSNYGYTF. The chain joins TRBV2 to TRBJ1-2; D perhaps matches TRBD1 (5 bases). The CDR3 covers 13 residues. Deletions cut 4 bases from V and 2 bases from J, with 8 bases between. From germline, CDR1 is SNHLY and CDR2 FYNNEI.

This clonotype was recorded at least ten times. The rearrangement joins TRBV28 to TRBJ2-7, with a weak D call TRBD2 (6 bases). V gave up 2 bases and J gave up 3 bases, with 11 bases separating them. Looked up from germline, CDR1 is MDHEN and CDR2 is SYDVKM. The CDR3 totals 14 residues. The CDR3: CASSLTWGVYEQYF. CDR3 coding DNA: TGTGCCAGCAGTTTAACCTGGGGGGTCTACGAGCAGTACTTC.

This clonotype was recorded many times. This chain uses TRBV6-1 with TRBJ2-7, with 12 nucleotides matching TRBD2. The CDR3 is 14 amino acids. The germline V gene has CDR1 MNHNS and CDR2 SASEGT. J gave up 6 bases and V 6 bases, and 6 bases lay outside the gene matches. The CDR3 loop reads CASSPTSGRREQYF. The CDR3 DNA reads as TGTGCCAGCAGCCCGACTAGCGGGAGACGCGAGCAGTACTTC.

This clonotype was seen many times. This chain joins TRBV6-2 or TRBV6-3 and TRBJ2-7; 7 positions agree with TRBD1. The germline gives CDR1 MNHEY, CDR2 SVGEGT. This CDR3 spans 14 amino acids. With V trimmed by 5 bases and J by 1 base, 5 bases remained unmatched. Written as DNA, the CDR3 is TGTGCCAGCAGTCACCGGGACAGTTCCTACGAGCAGTACTTC. Amino acid sequence: CASSHRDSSYEQYF.

In its sample, this clonotype was seen many times. The chain links TRBV4-1 to TRBJ2-7; 11 nucleotides match TRBD2. In germline, CDR1 is MGHRA, CDR2 YSYEKL. With V trimmed by 4 bases and J by 6 bases, 11 bases remained unmatched. This CDR3 is 16 amino acids long. CDR3 DNA sequence: TGCGCCAGCAGCCTATTAGCGGGAGGGCCGTGGGGCGAGCAGTACTTC. Translation gives CASSLLAGGPWGEQYF.

This clonotype was seen a few times. The chain joins TRBV11-2 to TRBJ2-2; no reliable D call. Germline V gene data show CDR1 as SGHAT and CDR2 as FQNNGV. The V gene lost 3 bases and the J gene lost 5 bases, with 16 bases spanning the gap. CDR3 length: 16 amino acids. In DNA, the CDR3 is TGTGCCAGCAGCTTCCCCGGGCTCATTCCTACCGGGGAGCTGTTTTTT. Protein: CASSFPGLIPTGELFF.

This clonotype has a count of ten or more. The rearrangement uses TRBV30 and TRBJ2-1; D remains unclear. Germline lookup yields CDR1 GTSNPN and CDR2 SVGIG (reference sequence). CDR3 length: 11 amino acids. Trimming took off 0 bases at V and 8 bases at J, with 5 bases between the two ends. CDR3 in amino acids: CAWSVKYEQFF. As DNA, the CDR3 is TGTGCCTGGAGTGTAAAGTATGAGCAGTTCTTC.

This rearrangement joins TRBV7-9 to TRBJ1-2; tentatively, D is TRBD1 (6 bases). This CDR3 is 17 amino acids long. Trimming removed 1 base from V and 4 bases from J, with 19 bases in between. Germline V lookup: CDR1 SEHNR, CDR2 FQNEAQ (reference sequence). Here the CDR3 reads CASSLEQGPRGGYGYTF. The CDR3 coding sequence is TGTGCCAGCAGCTTAGAACAGGGCCCCCGGGGCGGCTATGGCTACACCTTC.

Note on this clonotype: A read error may produce the germline difference seen at one junction end. The J gene is TRBJ2-7, the V gene TRBV20-1; 7 positions match TRBD2. This CDR3 contains 16 residues. The V gene's germline CDR1 is DFQATT and CDR2 SNEGSKA (reference sequence). DNA of the CDR3: TGCAGTGTTAGAGAGGCGCAAGCGGCGGGAGTCTACGAGCAGTACTTC. Translation gives CSVREAQAAGVYEQYF.

There are many counts of this clonotype. The V gene is TRBV12-3 or TRBV12-4, the J gene TRBJ2-1; the match to TRBD2 covers 11 bases. After removal of 6 bases from V and 9 bases from J, the junction contained 1 base not matched to a gene. The CDR3 contains 12 residues. CDR3 sequence: CASRTSGIEQFF. CDR3 nucleotides: TGTGCCAGCAGGACTAGCGGGATTGAGCAGTTCTTC.

At least ten counts were recorded for this clonotype. This chain links TRBV28 with TRBJ2-7; D call uncertain. Trimming cost V 6 bases and J 4 bases, with 10 bases left between them. The CDR3 has 12 amino acids. From germline, CDR1 is MDHEN and CDR2 SYDVKM. Written as DNA, the CDR3 is TGTGCCAGCAGGGGCTTTAAGTACGAGCAGTACTTC. It translates to CASRGFKYEQYF.

This clonotype was seen at least ten times. This chain links TRBV6-1 with TRBJ1-2, with 8 bases that match TRBD1. Germline values: CDR1 MNHNS, CDR2 SASEGT. V shed 6 bases and J 6 bases; nucleotides not matched to a gene: 6. The CDR3 is made up of 13 amino acids. The CDR3 nucleotides read TGTGCCAGCAGACGCCGGACAGGGAATGGCTACACCTTC. Translated, it gives CASRRRTGNGYTF.

This clonotype was counted ten times or more. V gene TRBV12-3 or TRBV12-4 combines with J gene TRBJ2-4; D may be TRBD2 (7 bases). V lost 6 bases and J lost 0, with 18 bases in between. The CDR3 is 17 residues long. The CDR3 DNA follows: TGTGCCAGCAGCCAGAGGGGGGGATTGGGAGCCAAAAACATTCAGTACTTC. It is translated as CASSQRGGLGAKNIQYF.

This clonotype has at least ten counts. The chain carries TRBV20-1 and TRBJ1-2; 9 bases agree with TRBD1. CDR1 is DFQATT and CDR2 is SNEGSKA in the germline V gene (reference sequence). There are 16 residues in the CDR3. V was pared by 3 bases and J by 8 bases, with 16 bases of the junction left unmatched. DNA for the CDR3: TGCAGTGCTAGTAGTACCGGACAGGGGTTCGTGGGGGGCTACACCTTC. Its protein is CSASSTGQGFVGGYTF.

The table lists this clonotype with many counts. J is TRBJ1-2 and V is TRBV7-9, with D unresolved. Looked up from germline, CDR1 is SEHNR and CDR2 is FQNEAQ (reference sequence). This CDR3 comprises 12 residues. Trimming removed 5 bases from V and 3 bases from J, with 7 bases in between. CDR3 protein: CASSPPDYGYTF. The CDR3 nucleotides read TGTGCCAGCAGCCCCCCCGACTATGGCTACACCTTC.